One and the same sample provided the 14 T cell receptor beta chains below, sequenced in a study of T-cell memory formation after mild COVID-19. TCRdb re-called the 5' RACE reads through MiXCR, storing one row per CDR3 protein. The top ten hold roughly 23% of the sample, which has a few hundred thousand distinct CDR3 sequences, roughly an eighth seen once. The sequencing sample was made of PBMCs or a T cell subset sorted from them (not recorded which). The origin of the receptors is a man in his late teens or twenties who had mild COVID-19 (a few samples of this study predate the infection). Cell type and time point are not known.

V and J are TRBV7-9 and TRBJ1-1, with D unresolved. V lost 10 bases and J 6 bases, leaving 6 bases between the germline ends. Germline loops: CDR1 SEHNR, CDR2 FQNEAQ (reference sequence). This CDR3 has 9 residues. The CDR3 coding sequence is TGTGCCACGTTCCCTGAAGCTTTCTTT. The encoded protein is CATFPEAFF.

This clonotype was counted only a few times. The genes are TRBV7-3 and TRBJ1-6, with unresolved D. CDR3 length equals 14 residues. Germline V CDR1 and CDR2: SGHTA, FQGTGA. Trimming took off 2 bases at V and 10 bases at J, with 12 bases between the two ends. This CDR3 is CASSLLAVGSPLHF. CDR3 bases: TGTGCCAGCAGCTTACTAGCTGTCGGGTCACCCCTCCACTTT.

This clonotype was detected a few times. The chain links TRBV6-4 to TRBJ1-1; tentatively, D is TRBD1 (5 bases). CDR3 size: 12 residues. Germline CDR1 MRHNA, CDR2 SNTAGT. The V end was cut by 0 bases, the J end by 11 bases, with 10 bases between. CDR3 nucleotides: TGTGCCAGCAGTGACTCAGGAGGGGACGCTTTCTTT. Protein sequence: CASSDSGGDAFF.

This rearrangement joins TRBV7-9 to TRBJ2-1, with TRBD2 matching 15 bases. The CDR3 runs to 17 residues. V trimming: 5 bases; J trimming: 5 bases; junction bases outside the gene matches: 7. The V gene's germline CDR1 is SEHNR and CDR2 FQNEAQ (reference sequence). CDR3 region: CASSRGTSGGRNNEQFF. The CDR3 nucleotides are TGTGCCAGCAGCCGAGGGACTAGCGGGGGGCGAAACAATGAGCAGTTCTTC.

This clonotype was recorded many times. The chain couples TRBV5-1 to TRBJ2-5; 11 nucleotides match TRBD2. V shed 3 bases, J shed 3 bases, and the junction held 4 bases outside the gene matches. CDR1 SGHRS and CDR2 YFSETQ come from the germline V gene. The CDR3 has 15 amino acids. The CDR3 coding sequence is TGCGCCAGCAGCTCTTCGACTAGCGGGAAAGAGACCCAGTACTTC. Its translation: CASSSSTSGKETQYF.

V gene TRBV7-2 combines with J gene TRBJ2-7; no clear D gene. Germline CDR1 and CDR2: SGHTA and FQGNSA. The ends were cut back, 6 bases at V and 0 bases at J, with 9 bases in the middle. The CDR3 has 13 residues. For the CDR3, the DNA is TGTGCCAGCAGTTTGCACAGCTCCTACGAGCAGTACGTC. Translation: CASSLHSSYEQYV.

This clonotype was detected a few times. J is TRBJ1-1 and V is TRBV12-3 or TRBV12-4; D ambiguous. V lost 6 bases and J 3 bases, leaving 14 bases between the germline ends. The CDR3 totals 14 residues. The CDR3 is CASSPTGGYTEAFF. The CDR3 nucleotides are TGTGCCAGCAGCCCCACCGGCGGGTACACTGAAGCTTTCTTT.

The table lists this clonotype with a few counts. The genes are TRBV5-1 and TRBJ1-2; D not resolved. Trimming stripped 6 bases from V and 7 bases from J, with 7 bases between. Germline V gene sequence: CDR1 SGHRS, CDR2 YFSETQ. The CDR3 length is 10 residues. The CDR3: CASTQLGYTF. The CDR3 DNA is TGCGCCAGCACCCAGCTTGGCTACACCTTC.

This chain connects TRBV2 to TRBJ2-1; possibly TRBD2 for D (6 bases). This CDR3 has 15 amino acids. V was shortened by 6 bases and J by 3 bases, with 15 bases between the two germline ends. The germline V gene has CDR1 SNHLY and CDR2 FYNNEI. The CDR3 reads CASSGLAGLYNEQFF. The CDR3 region has the DNA TGTGCCAGCAGCGGGTTGGCGGGGCTCTACAATGAGCAGTTCTTC.

The table lists this clonotype with a count of one. Possible read error: a much larger clone is one base away. This chain joins TRBV29-1 and TRBJ1-1; D is uncertain. CDR3 length: 11 residues. Germline CDR1 and CDR2: SQVTM and ANQGSEA. CDR3 amino acids: CGALILTEAFF. The DNA of the CDR3 is TGCGGCGCCCTTATCCTCACTGAAGCTTTCTTT.

The V gene is TRBV5-1, the J gene TRBJ2-5; 7 nucleotides agree with TRBD2. Germline V gives CDR1 SGHRS, CDR2 YFSETQ. V lost 3 bases to trimming and J lost 2 bases; unmatched junction nucleotides: 13. CDR3 length equals 17 residues. CDR3 coding DNA: TGCGCCAGCAGCTGGACATCAGGCGGGGGAAGACAAGAGACCCAGTACTTC. This sequence encodes CASSWTSGGGRQETQYF.

For this clonotype: Sequence at one end of the junction differs from germline and may be a read error. V is TRBV5-5 and J is TRBJ2-2; perhaps D is TRBD1 or TRBD2 (8 bases each). Looked up from germline, CDR1 is SGHKS and CDR2 is YYEKEE (reference sequence). The CDR3 length is 17 residues. The CDR3 sequence is CASRPIAGQVSTGELFF. In nucleotides, the CDR3 is TGTGCCAGCAGGCCAATAGCGGGACAGGTCTCCACCGGTGAGCTGTTTTTT.

This clonotype was counted ten times or more. V usage is TRBV3-1 and J usage is TRBJ2-1; 13 bases agree with TRBD2. Germline V lookup: CDR1 LGHDT, CDR2 YNNKEL (reference sequence). The length of the CDR3 is 17 residues. The V and J ends lost 1 base and 8 bases, in that order; junction bases with no gene match: 8. The CDR3 nucleotides read TGTGCCAGCAGCCAAGCCGGGACTAGCGGGACGGGGGATGAGCAGTTCTTC. This translates into CASSQAGTSGTGDEQFF.

This clonotype has a handful of counts. This chain joins TRBV18 and TRBJ1-2; no clear D gene. Trimming stripped 2 bases from V and 0 bases from J, with 13 bases between. CDR1 and CDR2 from the germline V gene are KGHSH and LQKENI. The CDR3 is made up of 16 amino acids. CDR3 nucleotides: TGTGCCAGCTCACCAGGACTGGCAGATACTAACTATGGCTACACCTTC. Encoded protein: CASSPGLADTNYGYTF.